Listed below are T cell receptor beta chains from one sample, sequenced in a study of blood T cell repertoires in COVID-19. Assay: immunoSEQ multiplex PCR; the TCRdb copy retains only in-frame clones and omits some. Here the sample spans about 210,000 clones, about four fifths being singletons. Material: peripheral blood. The origin of the receptors is a man aged 50 to 59 with active or convalescent COVID-19. The CDR3 runs from the conserved cysteine through the conserved F or W. The D gene is left open where the match is weak. Not every row has a clone size; where given, it reads once, few, many or a size class.

j_gene,v_gene,abundance,len,d_gene,CDR3aa,CDR3nt
TRBJ2-3,TRBV6-5,.,14,TRBD1,CASSYGQATDTQYF,TGTGCCAGCAGTTACGGACAGGCCACAGATACGCAGTATTTT
TRBJ2-2,TRBV7-8,once,15,.,CASSYERLRDGELFF,TGTGCCAGCAGCTACGAGCGACTGCGGGACGGGGAGCTGTTTTTT
TRBJ2-1,TRBV7-6,few,15,.,CASSLAAGGGFEQFF,TGTGCCAGCAGCTTAGCGGCAGGAGGGGGCTTTGAGCAGTTCTTC
TRBJ1-1,TRBV11-3,.,15,.,CASSPTGGRWTEAFF,TGTGCCAGCAGCCCTACCGGGGGACGATGGACTGAAGCTTTCTTT
TRBJ1-1,TRBV4-1,.,14,.,CASSPRGAGTEAFF,TGCGCCAGCAGCCCCCGCGGAGCGGGGACTGAAGCTTTCTTT
TRBJ2-5,TRBV5-5,.,16,TRBD1,CASSPWTGPYQETQYF,TGTGCCAGCAGCCCTTGGACAGGGCCATACCAAGAGACCCAGTACTTC
TRBJ2-7,TRBV6-5,.,14,TRBD1,CASTPTGTGREQYF,TGTGCCAGCACCCCGACCGGGACAGGGCGCGAGCAGTACTTC
TRBJ1-2,TRBV6-5,.,13,TRBD1,CASSYRTGGSYTF,TGTGCCAGCAGTTACAGAACAGGGGGTAGCTACACCTTC
TRBJ1-4,TRBV6-5,.,14,.,CASSKQGFGEKLFF,TGTGCCAGCAGTAAACAGGGATTCGGTGAAAAACTGTTTTTT
TRBJ1-6,TRBV7-3,.,15,TRBD1,CASSTGTDYNSPLHF,TGTGCCAGCAGCACTGGGACAGACTATAATTCACCCCTCCACTTT
TRBJ1-1,TRBV28,.,12,.,CASSTRNTEAFF,TGTGCCAGCAGCACGCGTAACACTGAAGCTTTCTTT
TRBJ2-7,TRBV6-1,.,18,TRBD2,CASSDRDGRWGGIYEQYF,TGTGCCAGCAGTGACCGGGACGGGCGGTGGGGGGGTATCTACGAGCAGTACTTC
TRBJ1-4,TRBV27,.,14,.,CASSLNRPSGWLFF,TGTGCCAGCAGTTTAAACAGGCCCTCCGGATGGTTGTTTTTT
TRBJ1-2,TRBV5-6,.,16,.,CASSLDTFRGPYGYTF,TGTGCCAGCAGCTTGGATACATTTCGAGGGCCCTATGGCTACACCTTC
TRBJ2-3,TRBV30,.,16,.,CAWSAGRGPSTDTQYF,TGTGCCTGGAGTGCTGGCAGGGGACCAAGCACAGATACGCAGTATTTT
TRBJ1-2,TRBV7-2,.,13,TRBD1,CASSWGTGYGYTF,TGTGCCAGCAGCTGGGGGACAGGCTATGGCTACACCTTC
TRBJ1-1,TRBV5-1,.,15,TRBD1,CASSPLGDRATEAFF,TGCGCCAGCAGCCCATTGGGGGACAGGGCGACTGAAGCTTTCTTT